This T cell receptor (beta chain) was observed in a study of blood T cell repertoires in COVID-19. As for the study in general: COVID-19 samples, acute and convalescent, were from the United States, Italy and Spain. Sample material is recorded as cDNA or gDNA derived from T cells, B-cell-depleted T cells, or PBMCs.

Per the authors' pipeline: Nucleated cell counts were estimated from reference gene primer amplification. Sequencing used immunoSEQ multiplex PCR; TCRdb keeps in-frame clones, though not all of them. Clone size and V and J calls were adopted from that table, with D and trimming inferred from the DNA. Here the sample spans 150,000 to 200,000 clones, around 80% being singletons. What was sequenced was peripheral blood. The TCR comes from a man aged 65 to 85 with active or convalescent COVID-19.

The CDR3 is CASSSPGDGKADTQYF. CDR3 sequence (DNA): TGTGCCAGCAGCTCCCCGGGTGACGGAAAGGCGGATACGCAGTATTTT. J is TRBJ2-3 and V is TRBV11-1; D remains unclear. The germline CDR1 and CDR2 sequences are SGHAT and FQDESV (reference sequence). The length of the CDR3 is 16 residues. V was pared by 4 bases and J by 6 bases, with 20 bases between.